These 5 T cell receptor beta chains share one sample of origin, sequenced in a study of cytomegalovirus exposure and HLA in healthy donors. Both 60 Vbeta primers and 13 Jbeta primers went into the PCR. TCRdb's table, derived via immunoSEQ multiplex PCR, lists solely in-frame clones and lacks some. Among about 160,000 clones listed, 75% to 80% were seen once. Input material: PBMCs. The receptor set was obtained from a woman in her thirties or forties in good health and CMV-seronegative.

V and J are TRBV2 and TRBJ2-2, with TRBD1 matching 8 bases. The trim removed 4 bases at V and 0 bases at J, leaving 7 bases unmatched. The CDR3 runs to 17 residues. Looked up from germline, CDR1 is SNHLY and CDR2 is FYNNEI. CDR3 nucleotide sequence: TGTGCCAGCAGTGGAGGGCAGGGGGCATCGAACACCGGGGAGCTGTTTTTT. It is translated as CASSGGQGASNTGELFF.

J is TRBJ2-1 and V is TRBV5-4; D gene unclear. The CDR3 loop spans 15 amino acids. The V gene's germline CDR1 is SGHNT and CDR2 YYREEE (reference sequence). V was pared by 3 bases and J by 3 bases, with 13 bases between. The CDR3 DNA is TGTGCCAGCAGCTCCCAAAACAGTGGCTACAATGAGCAGTTCTTC. As protein: CASSSQNSGYNEQFF.

V gene TRBV6-5 combines with J gene TRBJ2-5; 7 bases map to TRBD1. The J call may be mistaken, given a closer DNA end match to TRBJ2-7. The CDR3 spans 13 residues. Germline CDR1 reads MNHEY; CDR2 reads SVGAGI. The CDR3 bases are TGTGCCAGCATCGACAGGGTTTCCTACGAGCAGTACTTC. Translation gives CASIDRVSYEQYF.

This chain uses TRBV4-1 with TRBJ1-5, with 7 bases lining up with TRBD1. Germline V gene sequence: CDR1 MGHRA, CDR2 YSYEKL. There are 14 residues in the CDR3. V shed 6 bases, J shed 2 bases, and the junction held 4 bases outside the gene matches. This chain's CDR3 is CASSYRGGNQPQHF. In DNA form, the CDR3 reads TGCGCCAGCAGTTACAGGGGTGGCAATCAGCCCCAGCATTTT.

The rearrangement joins TRBV9 to TRBJ2-1; 10 bases line up with TRBD1. The CDR3 contains 17 residues. CDR1 and CDR2 (germline): SGDLS, YYNGEE. Trimming removed 2 bases from V and 0 bases from J; junction bases left unmatched: 5. CDR3 sequence reads: CASSVGQGSASYNEQFF. The CDR3 DNA sequence: TGTGCCAGCAGCGTGGGACAGGGGAGTGCCTCCTACAATGAGCAGTTCTTC. The full variable domain, its missing parts supplied by reference TRBV9 and TRBJ2-1, is DSGVTQTPKHLITATGQRVTLRCSPRSGDLSVYWYQQSLDQGLQFLIQYYNGEERAKGNILERFSAQQFPDLHSELNLSSLELGDSALYFCASSVGQGSASYNEQFFGPGTRLTVL.